The 14 T cell receptor beta chains below all came from one sample that was sequenced in a study of control samples from healthy donors and cancer patients. This table comes from immunoSEQ multiplex PCR, and its TCRdb copy is limited to in-frame clones, with some not included. The table lists over 100,000 clones, roughly nine tenths of them singletons, with roughly 4.4% in the top ten. Sequenced sample: blood. The receptors here all came from a human donor in good health. The donor label of this sample is uncertain.

The J gene is TRBJ1-2, the V gene TRBV5-1; no reliable D call. This CDR3 is built from 13 residues. Trimming stripped 4 bases from V and 0 bases from J, with 7 bases between. Germline V gene data show CDR1 as SGHRS and CDR2 as YFSETQ. CDR3 nucleotides: TGCGCCAGCAGCGAGAACTCTAACTATGGCTACACCTTC. It is translated as CASSENSNYGYTF.

The chain carries TRBV19 and TRBJ2-1, with D possibly matching TRBD2 (5 bases). The CDR3 length is 17 residues. V lost 3 bases, J lost 3 bases, and 18 bases lay in between. CDR1 LNHDA and CDR2 SQIVND come from the germline V gene (reference sequence). The CDR3 bases are TGTGCCAGTAGTATCGGGGTGCGAGATTTGGGCTACAATGAGCAGTTCTTC. It encodes CASSIGVRDLGYNEQFF.

This chain uses TRBV10-2 with TRBJ2-1; possible D gene TRBD2, 5 bases. Trimming took 0 bases from V and 2 from J, leaving 8 bases between them. The CDR3 is made up of 15 amino acids. Looked up from germline, CDR1 is WSHSY and CDR2 is SAAADI. Here the CDR3 reads CASSESDGTYNEQFF. As DNA, the CDR3 is TGCGCCAGCAGTGAGTCGGACGGGACCTACAATGAGCAGTTCTTC.

The genes are TRBV28 and TRBJ1-2; maybe TRBD1 (5 bases). Germline CDR1 reads MDHEN; CDR2 reads SYDVKM. V was cut by 2 bases and J by 7 bases, with 14 bases left in between. The CDR3 sequence is 14 residues long. The CDR3 spells CASSLRQFSGGYTF. The CDR3, as DNA: TGTGCCAGCAGTTTAAGACAGTTCAGTGGTGGCTACACCTTC.

The J gene is TRBJ2-6, the V gene TRBV9; the D is unclear. The germline V gene encodes CDR1 SGDLS and CDR2 YYNGEE. V lost 0 bases, J lost 4 bases, and 8 bases lay in between. The CDR3 spans 15 residues. Here the CDR3 DNA reads TGTGCCAGCAGCGTAGACCCAAAGGGGGCCAACGTCCTGACTTTC. Its protein is CASSVDPKGANVLTF.

V and J are TRBV6-2 or TRBV6-3 and TRBJ2-7; D is perhaps TRBD1 (5 bases). This CDR3 is built from 15 residues. CDR1 is MNHEY and CDR2 is SVGEGT in the germline V gene. Between the trimmed V and J ends, which lost 4 bases and 0 bases, there was a span of 13 bases. The CDR3 region has the DNA TGTGCCAGCAGTTCTGGACATTCAAGCTCCTACGAGCAGTACTTC. Its translation: CASSSGHSSSYEQYF.

The chain couples TRBV5-5 to TRBJ1-5; D is ambiguous. V lost 0 bases and J 5 bases, leaving 6 bases between the germline ends. Germline V CDR1 and CDR2: SGHKS, YYEKEE (reference sequence). The CDR3 is 13 residues long. The CDR3 DNA sequence: TGTGCCAGCAGCTTGGGGCAGCATCAGCCCCAGCATTTT. Residues: CASSLGQHQPQHF.

V and J are TRBV27 and TRBJ1-6; TRBD1 aligns across 8 bases. From germline, CDR1 is MNHEY and CDR2 SMNVEV (reference sequence). V was pared by 3 bases and J by 10 bases, with 5 bases of the junction left unmatched. The CDR3 length is 14 residues. The CDR3 DNA reads as TGTGCCAGCAGTTTCAGGGGGCGAGGGTCACCCCTCCACTTT. Translation: CASSFRGRGSPLHF.

V is TRBV21-1 and J is TRBJ1-4; the tabulated D call, TRBD1, remains unverified against the DNA. TRBV21-1 is reported as a pseudogene. The CDR3 consists of 18 residues. CDR3 amino acids: CASSKGGGTGYTNEKLFF. CDR3 in DNA: TGTGCCAGCAGCAAAGGAGGAGGGACAGGGTATACTAATGAAAAACTGTTTTTT.

The chain uses TRBV7-2 and TRBJ1-2; 9 nucleotides align to TRBD1. CDR1 and CDR2 (germline): SGHTA, FQGNSA. This CDR3 has 16 amino acids. V gave up 2 bases and J gave up 3 bases; unmatched junction bases: 7. For the CDR3, the DNA is TGTGCCAGCAGCTTATCGTCTACAGGGGGCCACTATGGCTACACCTTC. Amino acid sequence: CASSLSSTGGHYGYTF.

This CDR3 reads CASSPGGTRSETQYF. Here the CDR3 DNA reads TGTGCCAGCAGCCCTGGAGGGACTAGGTCAGAGACCCAGTACTTC. The rearrangement joins TRBV3-1 (or the pseudogene TRBV3-2) to TRBJ2-5; 8 bases match TRBD2. The germline gives CDR1 LGHDT, CDR2 YNNKEL (reference sequence). J gave up 4 bases and V 4 bases, and 8 bases lay outside the gene matches. CDR3 size: 15 residues.

This rearrangement joins TRBV4-1 to TRBJ1-2; D gene uncertain. Germline CDR1 MGHRA, CDR2 YSYEKL. This CDR3 is 14 amino acids long. Deletions cut 0 bases from V and 4 bases from J, with 9 bases between. DNA of the CDR3: TGCGCCAGCAGCCAAGATGAGGGCATCTATGGCTACACCTTC. Protein product: CASSQDEGIYGYTF.

The chain combines TRBV18 with TRBJ2-7; D is perhaps TRBD2 (7 bases). The CDR3 is 14 amino acids. V was trimmed by 2 bases and J by 3 bases, leaving 11 bases between them. The V gene's germline CDR1 is KGHSH and CDR2 LQKENI. The CDR3 sequence: CASSPGGARYEQYF. CDR3 bases: TGTGCCAGCTCACCAGGGGGGGCTCGCTACGAGCAGTACTTC.

The CDR3 DNA follows: TGTGCCAGCAGAGCTACAGATGGGGGGAGAGGAAACACCATATATTTT. This sequence encodes CASRATDGGRGNTIYF. The rearrangement links TRBV9 to TRBJ1-3, with D possibly TRBD1 on 5 matching bases. CDR1 SGDLS and CDR2 YYNGEE come from the germline V gene. The CDR3 has 16 residues. With 5 bases removed from V and 4 bases from J, the gap between germline ends came to 19 bases.